These 24 T cell receptor beta chains came from one sample sequenced in a study of cytomegalovirus exposure and HLA in healthy donors (dated by TCRdb to about 2017). The library relied on the immunoSEQ multiplex PCR assay. A mixture of 60 forward primers for TCR Vbeta segments and 13 reverse primers for TCR Jbeta segments was used in the multiplex PCR. Imported from immuneACCESS, the table was reduced by TCRdb to in-frame sequences with V and J called. These copies leave out some clones; in studies compared against another copy, an unresolved V gene accounts for under half, and the cause of the remainder is not known. In all, the sample holds fewer than 80,000 clones, and roughly 80% of those were seen once. The ten largest clonotypes hold roughly 25% of the sample. The material sequenced was PBMCs. The origin of the receptors is a woman between 40 and 55 years old in good health and CMV-seropositive.

CDR3 DNA sequence: TGTGCCAGCAGCTTATCAGGAGGGCTCGAGCAGTACTTC. As protein: CASSLSGGLEQYF. The chain combines TRBV7-8 with TRBJ2-7; a possible D gene is TRBD2 (6 bases). The CDR3 is made up of 13 amino acids. Trimming took off 2 bases at V and 6 bases at J, with 11 bases between the two ends. Germline V CDR1 and CDR2: SGHVS, FQNEAQ. Filled out from reference TRBV7-8 and TRBJ2-7, the complete variable domain reads GAGVSQSPRYKVAKRGQDVALRCDPISGHVSLFWYQQALGQGPEFLTYFQNEAQLDKSGLPSDRFFAERPEGSVSTLKIQRTQQEDSAVYLCASSLSGGLEQYFGPGTRLTVT.

V gene TRBV5-6 combines with J gene TRBJ1-5, with 7 bases matching TRBD1. V gave up 0 bases and J gave up 5 bases; unmatched junction bases: 8. Germline V gene lookup returns CDR1 SGHDT and CDR2 YYEEEE. This CDR3 is built from 16 residues. The CDR3 region is CASSLGGGAVDQPQHF. In DNA, the CDR3 is TGTGCCAGCAGCTTGGGAGGGGGCGCAGTCGATCAGCCCCAGCATTTT.

The V and J genes are TRBV5-1 and TRBJ2-5; 9 nucleotides agree with TRBD1. The V and J ends lost 4 bases and 0 bases, in that order; junction bases with no gene match: 7. CDR1 and CDR2 (germline): SGHRS, YFSETQ. CDR3 length: 16 amino acids. This chain's CDR3 is CASSERDRDNQETQYF. The CDR3 region has the DNA TGCGCCAGCAGCGAACGGGACAGGGATAACCAAGAGACCCAGTACTTC.

The chain links TRBV7-2 to TRBJ1-1, with TRBD1 identical over 8 bases. Germline trimming cut 3 bases from V and 3 bases from J; bases unmatched to any gene: 3. Germline V CDR1 and CDR2: SGHTA, FQGNSA. CDR3 length: 14 amino acids. The CDR3 coding sequence is TGTGCCAGCAGCTTCGACAGGGGAGACACTGAAGCTTTCTTT. This codes for CASSFDRGDTEAFF.

The V and J genes are TRBV10-3 and TRBJ1-1; the D is unclear. Trimming took 4 bases from V and 3 from J, leaving 9 bases between them. The germline CDR1 and CDR2 sequences are ENHRY and SYGVKD. This CDR3 spans 13 amino acids. CDR3 DNA: TGTGCCATCAGTGCCGGAGGAGACACTGAAGCTTTCTTT. Its translation is CAISAGGDTEAFF.

The chain links TRBV7-9 to TRBJ2-1; the D gene is possibly TRBD2 (6 bases). Trimming left V 2 bases short and J 7 bases short, with 21 bases between. Per germline, CDR1 SEHNR and CDR2 FQNEAQ (reference sequence). The CDR3 runs to 17 residues. CDR3 DNA sequence: TGTGCCAGCAGCTTACGGGAGTCAGGGAGACTCGGGAATGAGCAGTTCTTC. It specifies CASSLRESGRLGNEQFF. The whole variable domain, filled in from reference TRBV7-9 and TRBJ2-1, reads DTGVSQNPRHKITKRGQNVTFRCDPISEHNRLYWYRQTLGQGPEFLTYFQNEAQLEKSRLLSDRFSAERPKGSFSTLEIQRTEQGDSAMYLCASSLRESGRLGNEQFFGPGTRLTVL.

J is TRBJ1-1 and V is TRBV6-5; possibly TRBD1 for D (5 bases). There are 13 residues in the CDR3. Trimming took off 4 bases at V and 0 bases at J, with 6 bases between the two ends. Germline V CDR1 and CDR2: MNHEY, SVGAGI. The CDR3 nucleotides read TGTGCCAGCAGTTTAGGGGTGAACACTGAAGCTTTCTTT. Its protein product is CASSLGVNTEAFF.

This chain links TRBV5-3 with TRBJ2-3; 11 bases fit TRBD2. TRBV5-3 has ORF status, its function being uncertain. The ends lost 0 bases at V and 5 bases at J; junction bases unmatched: 17. CDR3 length equals 20 residues. Here the CDR3 reads CARSLANLHTSGGVGDTQYF. CDR3 sequence (DNA): TGTGCCAGAAGCTTGGCGAACCTACACACTAGCGGGGGAGTGGGAGATACGCAGTATTTT.

The V gene is TRBV19, the J gene TRBJ1-5; the D gene is possibly TRBD1 (6 bases). CDR1 and CDR2 (germline): LNHDA, SQIVND (reference sequence). The CDR3 runs to 12 residues. The ends were cut back, 8 bases at V and 9 bases at J, with 14 bases in the middle. The CDR3 region is CASGGQTMPQHF. CDR3 DNA sequence: TGTGCCAGTGGAGGACAGACGATGCCCCAGCATTTT.

V and J are TRBV5-5 and TRBJ1-2; maybe TRBD1 (5 bases). Germline CDR1 reads SGHKS; CDR2 reads YYEKEE (reference sequence). This CDR3 comprises 14 residues. Trimming removed 2 bases at V and 4 bases at J, with 12 bases between. The CDR3 bases are TGTGCCAGCAGCTTAGAACAGGCTGGCTATGGCTACACCTTC. It is translated as CASSLEQAGYGYTF.

This clone appeared a few times. The chain is built from TRBV5-1 and TRBJ1-1; D perhaps matches TRBD1 (5 bases). This CDR3 spans 14 amino acids. CDR1 and CDR2 (germline): SGHRS, YFSETQ. V lost 3 bases and J lost 0, with 9 bases in between. CDR3 DNA sequence: TGCGCCAGCAGCTCGCAGACAGTGAACACTGAAGCTTTCTTT. This translates into CASSSQTVNTEAFF.

The chain combines TRBV6-6 with TRBJ2-7, with TRBD2 as a possible D gene (5 bases). Germline V lookup: CDR1 MNHNY, CDR2 SVGAGI (reference sequence). The CDR3 has 14 amino acids. Trimming took off 2 bases at V and 0 bases at J, with 8 bases between the two ends. The CDR3 here is CASSYLGNSYEQYF. CDR3 bases: TGTGCCAGCAGTTACCTCGGGAACTCCTACGAGCAGTACTTC.

This sequence joins TRBV7-7 and TRBJ1-3; D unclear. V lost 4 bases and J lost 4, with 8 bases in between. Germline CDR1 SSHAT, CDR2 FNYEAQ (reference sequence). The CDR3 contains 13 residues. CDR3 sequence reads: CASSSSLGNTIYF. The DNA of the CDR3 is TGTGCCAGCAGCTCCTCCCTGGGAAACACCATATATTTT.

The chain uses TRBV7-3 and TRBJ1-1; D is perhaps TRBD1 (5 bases). CDR3 length equals 18 residues. Trimming removed 5 bases at V and 1 base at J, with 23 bases between. From germline, CDR1 is SGHTA and CDR2 FQGTGA. The CDR3 nucleotides read TGTGCCAGCAGCCCAGGACCGAGGACACTGGAGTCGAACACTGAAGCTTTCTTT. It yields the protein CASSPGPRTLESNTEAFF.

This rearrangement joins TRBV2 to TRBJ1-2; 7 nucleotides agree with TRBD1. Germline V gene lookup returns CDR1 SNHLY and CDR2 FYNNEI. The CDR3 extends over 13 amino acids. V lost 4 bases, J lost 1 base, and 0 bases stayed unmatched. The CDR3 region has the DNA TGTGCCAGCAGTGGACAGGGTAACTATGGCTACACCTTC. It codes for CASSGQGNYGYTF. The variable domain in full, with the rest retrieved from reference TRBV2 and TRBJ1-2, is EPEVTQTPSHQVTQMGQEVILRCVPISNHLYFYWYRQILGQKVEFLVSFYNNEISEKSEIFDDQFSVERPDGSNFTLKIRSTKLEDSAMYFCASSGQGNYGYTFGSGTRLTVV.

V usage is TRBV7-9 and J usage is TRBJ1-3; D is unresolved. Trimming pared 5 bases from V and 0 bases from J, leaving 11 bases between. Germline V gene sequence: CDR1 SEHNR, CDR2 FQNEAQ (reference sequence). The CDR3 runs 15 residues. This chain's CDR3 is CASSPAGTSGNTIYF. CDR3 nucleotides: TGTGCCAGCAGCCCGGCGGGAACCTCTGGAAACACCATATATTTT.

This clone has only a few counts. The J gene is TRBJ2-7, the V gene TRBV9; D is perhaps TRBD2 (6 bases). The germline V gene has CDR1 SGDLS and CDR2 YYNGEE. CDR3 length: 13 residues. The V end lost 3 bases, the J end lost 2 bases, and 9 bases lay between the germline ends. CDR3 sequence (DNA): TGTGCCAGCAGCGGGGAGGCGCCCTACGAGCAGTACTTC. Residues: CASSGEAPYEQYF.

This rearrangement joins TRBV5-1 to TRBJ2-5; 7 bases align to TRBD1. CDR3 size: 14 residues. Germline V gives CDR1 SGHRS, CDR2 YFSETQ. With V trimmed by 0 bases and J by 2 bases, 1 base remained unmatched. CDR3 DNA sequence: TGCGCCAGCAGCTTGGGGACAGGTCAAGAGACCCAGTACTTC. Translating gives CASSLGTGQETQYF.

This sequence joins TRBV25-1 and TRBJ1-5, with 8 bases fitting TRBD1. V dropped 6 bases and J dropped 4; count of bases not matched to a gene: 5. The length of the CDR3 is 14 residues. Germline CDR1 reads MGHDK; CDR2 reads SYGVNS. Written as DNA, the CDR3 is TGTGCCAGCAGGGAACAGGGGGAAAATCAGCCCCAGCATTTT. Translated: CASREQGENQPQHF.

The V gene is TRBV19, the J gene TRBJ2-1; D not resolved. Between the trimmed V and J ends, which lost 0 bases and 6 bases, there was a span of 9 bases. The CDR3 runs 14 residues. CDR1 is LNHDA, CDR2 SQIVND, per germline (reference sequence). DNA for the CDR3: TGTGCCAGTAGTATAGATCCAGCGCCCAATGAGCAGTTCTTC. It specifies CASSIDPAPNEQFF. Variable domain in full (rest from reference TRBV19 and TRBJ2-1): DGGITQSPKYLFRKEGQNVTLSCEQNLNHDAMYWYRQDPGQGLRLIYYSQIVNDFQKGDIAEGYSVSREKKESFPLTVTSAQKNPTAFYLCASSIDPAPNEQFFGPGTRLTVL.

The chain couples TRBV7-9 to TRBJ1-1, with 8 bases lining up with TRBD1. The CDR3 is 12 residues long. The trim removed 5 bases at V and 9 bases at J, leaving 5 bases unmatched. Germline-derived CDR1 and CDR2 are SEHNR and FQNEAQ (reference sequence). CDR3 loop: CASSHQGAKAFF. As DNA, the CDR3 is TGTGCCAGCAGCCATCAGGGGGCAAAAGCTTTCTTT. Looking up the rest from reference TRBV7-9 and TRBJ1-1 gives the full variable domain: DTGVSQNPRHKITKRGQNVTFRCDPISEHNRLYWYRQTLGQGPEFLTYFQNEAQLEKSRLLSDRFSAERPKGSFSTLEIQRTEQGDSAMYLCASSHQGAKAFFGQGTRLTVV.

The J gene is TRBJ2-3, the V gene TRBV27; 7 positions match TRBD1. From germline, CDR1 is MNHEY and CDR2 SMNVEV (reference sequence). The CDR3 loop spans 15 amino acids. J lost 0 bases, V lost 6 bases, and 6 bases had no gene match. CDR3 sequence: CASRAGQESTDTQYF. The CDR3, as DNA: TGTGCCAGCAGGGCTGGACAGGAGAGCACAGATACGCAGTATTTT.

The rearrangement links TRBV5-1 to TRBJ2-1, with TRBD2 as a possible D gene (7 bases). V lost 7 bases and J 4 bases, leaving 21 bases between the germline ends. The CDR3 totals 16 residues. CDR1 SGHRS and CDR2 YFSETQ come from the germline V gene. CDR3 coding DNA: TGCGCCAGCCGCCCCGAAGGGGGGGCCGGATACAATGAGCAGTTCTTC. It encodes CASRPEGGAGYNEQFF. Filled out from reference TRBV5-1 and TRBJ2-1, the complete variable domain reads KAGVTQTPRYLIKTRGQQVTLSCSPISGHRSVSWYQQTPGQGLQFLFEYFSETQRNKGNFPGRFSGRQFSNSRSEMNVSTLELGDSALYLCASRPEGGAGYNEQFFGPGTRLTVL.

The genes are TRBV6-1 and TRBJ2-6; D is possibly TRBD1 (6 bases). The CDR3 is 16 residues long. Looked up from germline, CDR1 is MNHNS and CDR2 is SASEGT. Trimming stripped 4 bases from V and 4 bases from J, with 14 bases between. CDR3 coding DNA: TGTGCCAGCAGTGGCACGTCAGGGGCCGGGGCCAACGTCCTGACTTTC. It translates to CASSGTSGAGANVLTF.